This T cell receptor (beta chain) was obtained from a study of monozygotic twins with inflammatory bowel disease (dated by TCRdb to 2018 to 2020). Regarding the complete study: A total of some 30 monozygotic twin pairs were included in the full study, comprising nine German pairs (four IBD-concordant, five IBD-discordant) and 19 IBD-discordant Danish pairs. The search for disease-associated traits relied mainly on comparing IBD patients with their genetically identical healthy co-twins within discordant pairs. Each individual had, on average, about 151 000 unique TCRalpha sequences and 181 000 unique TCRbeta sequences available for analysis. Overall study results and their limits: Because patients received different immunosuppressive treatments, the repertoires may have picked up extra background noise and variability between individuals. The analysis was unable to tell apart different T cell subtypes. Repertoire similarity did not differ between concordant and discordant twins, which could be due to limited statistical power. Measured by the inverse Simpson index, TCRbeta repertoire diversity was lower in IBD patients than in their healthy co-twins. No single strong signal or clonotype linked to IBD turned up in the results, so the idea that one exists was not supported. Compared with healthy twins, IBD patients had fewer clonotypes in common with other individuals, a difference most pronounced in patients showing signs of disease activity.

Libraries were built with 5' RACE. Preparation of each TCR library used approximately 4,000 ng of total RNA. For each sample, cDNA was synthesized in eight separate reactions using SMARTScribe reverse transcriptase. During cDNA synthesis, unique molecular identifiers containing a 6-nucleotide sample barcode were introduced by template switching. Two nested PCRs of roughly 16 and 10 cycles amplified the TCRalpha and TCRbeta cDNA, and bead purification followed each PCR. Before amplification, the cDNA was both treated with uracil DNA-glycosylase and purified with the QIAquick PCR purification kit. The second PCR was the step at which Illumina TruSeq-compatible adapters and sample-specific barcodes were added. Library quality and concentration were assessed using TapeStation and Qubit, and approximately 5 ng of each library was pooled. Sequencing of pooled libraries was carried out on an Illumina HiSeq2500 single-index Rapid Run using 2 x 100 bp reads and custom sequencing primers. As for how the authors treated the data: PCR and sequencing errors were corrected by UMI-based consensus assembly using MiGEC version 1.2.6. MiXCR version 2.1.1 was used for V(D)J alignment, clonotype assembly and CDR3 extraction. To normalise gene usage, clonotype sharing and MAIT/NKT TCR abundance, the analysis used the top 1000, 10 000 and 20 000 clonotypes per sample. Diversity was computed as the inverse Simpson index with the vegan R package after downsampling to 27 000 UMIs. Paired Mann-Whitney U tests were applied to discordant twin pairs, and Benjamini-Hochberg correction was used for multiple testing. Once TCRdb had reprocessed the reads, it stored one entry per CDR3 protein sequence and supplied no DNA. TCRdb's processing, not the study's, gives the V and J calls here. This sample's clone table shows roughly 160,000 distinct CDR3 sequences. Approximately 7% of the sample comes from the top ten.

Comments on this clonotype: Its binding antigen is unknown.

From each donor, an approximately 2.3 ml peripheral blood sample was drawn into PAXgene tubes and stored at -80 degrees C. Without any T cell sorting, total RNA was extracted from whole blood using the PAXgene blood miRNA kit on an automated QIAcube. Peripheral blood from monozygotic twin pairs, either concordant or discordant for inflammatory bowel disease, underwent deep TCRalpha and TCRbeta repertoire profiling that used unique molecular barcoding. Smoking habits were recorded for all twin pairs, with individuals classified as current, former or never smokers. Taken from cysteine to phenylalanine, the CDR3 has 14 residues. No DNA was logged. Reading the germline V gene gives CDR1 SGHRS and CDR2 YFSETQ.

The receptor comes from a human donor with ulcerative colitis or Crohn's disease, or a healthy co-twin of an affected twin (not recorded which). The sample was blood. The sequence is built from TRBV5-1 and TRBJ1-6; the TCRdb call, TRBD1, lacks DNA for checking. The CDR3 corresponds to CASSLTTGHSPLHF. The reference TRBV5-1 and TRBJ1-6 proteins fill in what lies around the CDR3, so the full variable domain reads KAGVTQTPRYLIKTRGQQVTLSCSPISGHRSVSWYQQTPGQGLQFLFEYFSETQRNKGNFPGRFSGRQFSNSRSEMNVSTLELGDSALYLCASSLTTGHSPLHFGNGTRLTVT.